What follows are 20 T cell receptor beta chains derived from one specimen sequenced in a study of blood T cell repertoires in COVID-19. TCRdb keeps only in-frame clones here, not all; method: immunoSEQ multiplex PCR. This sample has some 270,000 clones; around 86% occur once, and the top ten carry 2.2%. The specimen sequenced was peripheral blood. The receptors stem from a man in his fifties or sixties with acute or convalescent COVID-19.

This sequence joins TRBV7-9 and TRBJ2-2; 10 nucleotides agree with TRBD2. The CDR3 covers 15 residues. The trim removed 2 bases at V and 6 bases at J, leaving 3 bases unmatched. Germline V lookup: CDR1 SEHNR, CDR2 FQNEAQ (reference sequence). CDR3: CASSLPSGGAGELFF. The CDR3 DNA reads as TGTGCCAGCAGCTTACCCAGCGGGGGGGCCGGGGAGCTGTTTTTT.

The CDR3 DNA sequence: TGTGCCACCCTACAGGGGGCGCGAGGAAACACCATATATTTT. Translated: CATLQGARGNTIYF. The gene calls are TRBV6-6 and TRBJ1-3; 9 bases match TRBD1. J lost 4 bases, V lost 10 bases, and 8 bases had no gene match. This CDR3 spans 14 amino acids. Looked up from germline, CDR1 is MNHNY and CDR2 is SVGAGI (reference sequence).

The genes are TRBV4-2 and TRBJ2-5; D is perhaps TRBD2 (7 bases). CDR3 length equals 16 residues. Trimming took off 4 bases at V and 5 bases at J, with 20 bases between the two ends. The germline gives CDR1 LGHNA, CDR2 YNFKEQ. The CDR3 reads CASSRSHGGAGETQYF. The CDR3 DNA sequence: TGTGCCAGCAGCCGGTCCCATGGGGGGGCCGGGGAGACCCAGTACTTC.

This chain links TRBV18 with TRBJ1-1; a possible D gene is TRBD1 (6 bases). This CDR3 is built from 15 residues. Trimming stripped 5 bases from V and 1 base from J, with 14 bases between. Looked up from germline, CDR1 is KGHSH and CDR2 is LQKENI. The CDR3 bases are TGTGCCAGCTCATCCCCTTGGACAGAGAACACTGAAGCTTTCTTT. Amino acids: CASSSPWTENTEAFF.

J is TRBJ2-5 and V is TRBV19; tentative D call: TRBD2 (6 bases). The CDR3 length is 15 residues. The germline CDR1 and CDR2 sequences are LNHDA and SQIVND (reference sequence). The V gene lost 1 base and the J gene lost 4 bases, with 13 bases spanning the gap. The CDR3 protein is CASSIAPGTRETQYF. CDR3 DNA: TGTGCCAGTAGTATAGCACCGGGGACTCGAGAGACCCAGTACTTC.

This clone was picked up one time. The rearrangement links TRBV6-5 to TRBJ1-1, with D tentatively TRBD1 (6 bases). In germline, CDR1 is MNHEY, CDR2 SVGAGI. There are 14 residues in the CDR3. Deletions cut 8 bases from V and 4 bases from J, with 17 bases between. The CDR3 sequence is CASSPGGGSTEAFF. The CDR3 nucleotides are TGTGCCAGCTCTCCGGGGGGCGGGTCCACTGAAGCTTTCTTT.

J is TRBJ1-1 and V is TRBV10-1; D call uncertain. Deletions cut 6 bases from V and 1 base from J, with 9 bases between. Germline V gene lookup returns CDR1 WNHNN and CDR2 SYGVQD (reference sequence). CDR3 length equals 13 residues. CDR3 DNA sequence: TGCGCCAGCAGGGAACAGACGAACACTGAAGCTTTCTTT. This encodes CASREQTNTEAFF.

The gene calls are TRBV7-9 and TRBJ2-1, with 8 bases fitting TRBD1. The junction had 6 bases not matched to a gene; V was cut back by 4 bases and J by 4 bases. Germline CDR1 SEHNR, CDR2 FQNEAQ (reference sequence). The CDR3 extends over 15 amino acids. In DNA, the CDR3 is TGTGCCAGCAGCTCCACGGACAGGGAGTACAATGAGCAGTTCTTC. This translates into CASSSTDREYNEQFF. Together with reference TRBV7-9 and TRBJ2-1, the CDR3 gives the full variable domain: DTGVSQNPRHKITKRGQNVTFRCDPISEHNRLYWYRQTLGQGPEFLTYFQNEAQLEKSRLLSDRFSAERPKGSFSTLEIQRTEQGDSAMYLCASSSTDREYNEQFFGPGTRLTVL.

This clone came up once. The rearrangement joins TRBV12-5 to TRBJ2-5; D possibly corresponds to TRBD2 (6 bases). This CDR3 has 15 amino acids. Germline V lookup: CDR1 LGHNT, CDR2 FRNRAP. The V end lost 2 bases, the J end lost 1 base, and 11 bases lay between the germline ends. CDR3 amino acids: CASGLFRGIQETQYF. In DNA form, the CDR3 reads TGTGCTAGTGGTTTGTTCCGGGGGATCCAAGAGACCCAGTACTTC.

The chain links TRBV12-3 or TRBV12-4 to TRBJ1-2, with D unresolved. Trimming shortened V by 5 bases and J by 0 bases, and 7 bases separated the two germline ends. This CDR3 spans 13 amino acids. CDR3 nucleotides: TGTGCCAGCAGTCCCCAAACTAACTATGGCTACACCTTC. Amino acid sequence: CASSPQTNYGYTF.

The chain is built from TRBV5-1 and TRBJ2-6; no clear D. The germline V and J ends were trimmed by 0 bases and 0 bases, with 7 bases remaining between them. This CDR3 has 16 residues. The germline V gene has CDR1 SGHRS and CDR2 YFSETQ. DNA for the CDR3: TGCGCCAGCAGCTTGGCTAAGCTCTCTGGGGCCAACGTCCTGACTTTC. It specifies CASSLAKLSGANVLTF.

This chain uses TRBV12-3 or TRBV12-4 with TRBJ1-1; D gene uncertain. Trimming left V 2 bases short and J 2 bases short, with 6 bases between. The CDR3 contains 13 residues. The CDR3 sequence is CASSLQTNTEAFF. CDR3 nucleotide sequence: TGTGCCAGCAGTTTACAGACTAACACTGAAGCTTTCTTT.

The chain couples TRBV30 to TRBJ1-2; D uncertain. Germline V CDR1 and CDR2: GTSNPN, SVGIG (reference sequence). This CDR3 comprises 14 residues. Between the trimmed V and J ends, which lost 1 base and 8 bases, there was a span of 17 bases. Here the CDR3 reads CAWSGNSRLWGYTF. In DNA form, the CDR3 reads TGTGCCTGGAGTGGCAATTCTCGACTGTGGGGCTACACCTTC.

The genes are TRBV14 and TRBJ2-2; perhaps TRBD1 as D (5 bases). Germline assignment: CDR1 SGHDN and CDR2 FVKESK. CDR3 size: 17 residues. V lost 4 bases, J lost 5 bases, and 20 bases lay in between. The CDR3 nucleotides are TGTGCCAGCAGCCCGCTCCCTGACAGTCCACTTACCGGGGAGCTGTTTTTT. Encoded protein: CASSPLPDSPLTGELFF. Combining the CDR3 with reference TRBV14 and TRBJ2-2 gives the whole variable domain EAGVTQFPSHSVIEKGQTVTLRCDPISGHDNLYWYRRVMGKEIKFLLHFVKESKQDESGMPNNRFLAERTGGTYSTLKVQPAELEDSGVYFCASSPLPDSPLTGELFFGEGSRLTVL.

V and J are TRBV27 and TRBJ2-3; 10 bases align to TRBD2. V lost 8 bases to trimming and J lost 7 bases; unmatched junction nucleotides: 9. This CDR3 spans 14 amino acids. Germline V gene lookup returns CDR1 MNHEY and CDR2 SMNVEV (reference sequence). CDR3 sequence (DNA): TGTGCCAGCGGAGCGGGGGGGCATCCTAATACGCAGTATTTT. Protein product: CASGAGGHPNTQYF.

This clone was counted only a few times. The V gene is TRBV13, the J gene TRBJ2-1; 13 nucleotides line up with TRBD2. Per germline, CDR1 PRHDT and CDR2 FYEKMQ (reference sequence). Trimming took 2 bases from V and 8 from J; bases not matched to a gene: 3. The CDR3 spans 15 residues. CDR3: CASSLTSGGADEQFF. The CDR3 nucleotides read TGTGCCAGCAGCTTAACTAGCGGGGGGGCGGATGAGCAGTTCTTC.

The V gene is TRBV27, the J gene TRBJ1-5, with a tentative D call TRBD1 (5 bases). Germline-derived CDR1 and CDR2 are MNHEY and SMNVEV (reference sequence). This CDR3 comprises 14 residues. The V and J ends lost 3 bases and 5 bases respectively, with 11 bases between them. CDR3 region: CASSLTAYYQPQHF. CDR3 DNA sequence: TGTGCCAGCAGTTTGACAGCCTACTATCAGCCCCAGCATTTT.

The J gene is TRBJ2-7, the V gene TRBV7-9; D perhaps matches TRBD2 (6 bases). This CDR3 contains 13 residues. Trimming shortened V by 3 bases and J by 2 bases, and 8 bases separated the two germline ends. From germline, CDR1 is SEHNR and CDR2 FQNEAQ (reference sequence). The CDR3, as DNA: TGTGCCAGCAGCTTCGGGGAGGCCTACGAGCAGTACTTC. It codes for CASSFGEAYEQYF.

This chain uses TRBV5-4 with TRBJ2-3, with a possible D match to TRBD2 (5 bases). Deletions cut 4 bases from V and 6 bases from J, with 15 bases between. From germline, CDR1 is SGHNT and CDR2 YYREEE (reference sequence). The CDR3 is 14 residues long. The CDR3 DNA sequence: TGTGCCAGCAGCCCCCGGACTGACGGGGATACGCAGTATTTT. Its protein is CASSPRTDGDTQYF.

The CDR3 DNA follows: TGTGCCTGGAGGAGCGTTATTGAAGCTTTCTTT. Protein product: CAWRSVIEAFF. This chain uses TRBV30 with TRBJ1-1; D ambiguous. The CDR3 length is 11 residues. V lost 3 bases, J lost 7 bases, and 9 bases lay in between. Per germline, CDR1 GTSNPN and CDR2 SVGIG (reference sequence). The full variable domain, in which reference TRBV30 and TRBJ1-1 provide the parts outside the CDR3, is SQTIHQWPATLVQPVGSPLSLECTVEGTSNPNLYWYRQAAGRGLQLLFYSVGIGQISSEVPQNLSASRPQDRQFILSSKKLLLSDSGFYLCAWRSVIEAFFGQGTRLTVV.